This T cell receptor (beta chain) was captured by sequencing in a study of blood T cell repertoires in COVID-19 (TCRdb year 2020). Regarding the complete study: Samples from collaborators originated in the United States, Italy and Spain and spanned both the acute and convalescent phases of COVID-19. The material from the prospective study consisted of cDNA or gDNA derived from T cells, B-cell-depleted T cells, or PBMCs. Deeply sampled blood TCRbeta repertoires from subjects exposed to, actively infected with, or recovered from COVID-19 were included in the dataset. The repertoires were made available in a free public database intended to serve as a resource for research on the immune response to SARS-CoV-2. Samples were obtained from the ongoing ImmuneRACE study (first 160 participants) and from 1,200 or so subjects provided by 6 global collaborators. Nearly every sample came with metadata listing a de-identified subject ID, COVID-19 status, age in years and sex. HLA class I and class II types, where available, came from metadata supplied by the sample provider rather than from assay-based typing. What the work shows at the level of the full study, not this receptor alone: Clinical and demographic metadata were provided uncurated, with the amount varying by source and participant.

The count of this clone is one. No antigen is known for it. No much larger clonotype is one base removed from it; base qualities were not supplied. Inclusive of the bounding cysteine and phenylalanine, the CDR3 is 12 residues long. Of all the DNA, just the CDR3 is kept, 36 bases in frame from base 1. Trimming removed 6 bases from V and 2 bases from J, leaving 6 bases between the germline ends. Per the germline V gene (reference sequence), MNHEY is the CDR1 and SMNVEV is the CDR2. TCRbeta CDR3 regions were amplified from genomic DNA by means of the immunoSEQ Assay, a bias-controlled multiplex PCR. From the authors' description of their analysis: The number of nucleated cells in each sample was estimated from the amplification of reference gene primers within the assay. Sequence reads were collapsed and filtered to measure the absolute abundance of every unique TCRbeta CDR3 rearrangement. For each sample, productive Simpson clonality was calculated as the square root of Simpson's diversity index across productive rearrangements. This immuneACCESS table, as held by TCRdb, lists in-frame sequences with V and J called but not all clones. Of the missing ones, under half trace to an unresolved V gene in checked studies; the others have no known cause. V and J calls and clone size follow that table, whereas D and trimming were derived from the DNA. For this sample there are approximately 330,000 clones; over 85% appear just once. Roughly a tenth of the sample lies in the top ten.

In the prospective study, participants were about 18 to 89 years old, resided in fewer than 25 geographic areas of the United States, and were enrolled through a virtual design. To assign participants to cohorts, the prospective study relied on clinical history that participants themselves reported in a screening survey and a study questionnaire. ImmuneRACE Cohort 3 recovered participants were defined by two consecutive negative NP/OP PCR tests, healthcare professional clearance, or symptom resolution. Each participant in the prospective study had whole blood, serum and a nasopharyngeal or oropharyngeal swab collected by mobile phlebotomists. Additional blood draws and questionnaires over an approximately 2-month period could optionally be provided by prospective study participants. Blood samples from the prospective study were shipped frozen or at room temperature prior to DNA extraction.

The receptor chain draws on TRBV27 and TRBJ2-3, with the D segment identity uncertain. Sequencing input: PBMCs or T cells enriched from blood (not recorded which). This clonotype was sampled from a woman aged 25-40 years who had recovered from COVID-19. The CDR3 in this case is CASRKLTDTQYF. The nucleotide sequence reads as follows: TGTGCCAGCAGAAAACTCACAGATACGCAGTATTTT.